Each of the 3 T cell receptor beta chains below was sequenced from the same sample in a study of response to subunit inactivated influenza vaccine. Each CDR3 protein is one row after TCRdb ran MiXCR on the RT-PCR reads. The sample contains 700,000 to 800,000 distinct CDR3 sequences, approximately 18% of which appear only once. The sample was PBMCs from blood, taken roughly 5 days after vaccination. The receptors shown here come from a man over 45 who received an inactivated influenza vaccine.

This clonotype was observed once. Here the CDR3 reads CASSQRPRAGGTDTQYF. The DNA of the CDR3 is TGCGCCAGCAGCCAAAGGCCGAGAGCGGGAGGCACAGATACGCAGTATTTT. The chain has TRBV4-3 and TRBJ2-3; TRBD2 agrees at 8 bases. Per the germline V gene, CDR1 is LGHNA and CDR2 is YSLEER. The CDR3 contains 17 residues. Trimming at V came to 2 bases and at J to 1 base, leaving 8 bases not matched to a gene.

This clonotype was observed a handful of times. The chain joins TRBV5-1 to TRBJ2-1; possible D gene TRBD2, 6 bases. From germline, CDR1 is SGHRS and CDR2 YFSETQ. V gave up 3 bases and J gave up 3 bases, with 19 bases separating them. The CDR3 contains 17 residues. This chain's CDR3 is CASSSARGGVVYNEQFF. The CDR3 region has the DNA TGCGCCAGCAGCTCTGCAAGGGGCGGGGTAGTCTACAATGAGCAGTTCTTC.

Many counts were recorded for this clonotype. This sequence joins TRBV5-4 and TRBJ1-4, with a tentative D call TRBD1 (5 bases). Trimming left V 7 bases short and J 5 bases short, with 15 bases between. This CDR3 has 14 amino acids. Germline V gene data show CDR1 as SGHNT and CDR2 as YYREEE (reference sequence). This CDR3 is CASSSDSLNEKLFF. The CDR3 DNA reads as TGTGCCAGCTCTTCTGACAGTTTAAATGAAAAACTGTTTTTT.